This TCR beta chain appears in the sequencing data of a study of PD-1 blockade in classical Hodgkin lymphoma. Study-wide findings and caveats: Newly diagnosed patients and complete responders had comparable diversity at baseline.

Looked up from germline, CDR1 is SEHNR and CDR2 is FQNEAQ (reference sequence). Trimming removed 3 bases from V and 4 bases from J, with 13 bases in between. The CDR3 is made up of 14 amino acids. Clones were sequenced by immunoSEQ multiplex PCR, and TCRdb holds only the in-frame ones, with some missing. In the table there are approximately 41,000 clones, more than 85% of which are singletons. Details on this clone: Its target is not known.

The patients all showed relapse after autologous stem cell transplantation, while their brentuximab vedotin exposure varied. The sequencing used peripheral blood mononuclear cells (PBMCs), collected before the second cycle of nivolumab. This TCR was sampled from a human donor with classical Hodgkin lymphoma. The chain joins TRBV7-9 to TRBJ2-7; tentatively, D is TRBD1 (6 bases). The CDR3 spells CASSFGQNRYEQYF. CDR3 nucleotides: TGTGCCAGCAGCTTCGGACAGAATCGGTACGAGCAGTACTTC.